These 14 T cell receptor beta chains came from one sample sequenced in a study of tissue T cells after allogeneic stem cell transplantation. Method: immunoSEQ multiplex PCR; TCRdb's copy keeps in-frame clones and lacks some. The sample has approximately 1,200 clones, about 45% seen once. The sequences come from esophageal tissue, collected at autopsy. These receptors all come from a female patient aged 35-70 years with steroid-refractory graft-versus-host disease after an allogeneic stem cell transplant. The graft donor may have given rise to some T cells.

V gene TRBV18 combines with J gene TRBJ2-5; possibly TRBD1 for D (6 bases). Trimming pared 4 bases from V and 5 bases from J, leaving 14 bases between. This CDR3 has 14 amino acids. Germline V CDR1 and CDR2: KGHSH, LQKENI. CDR3 coding DNA: TGTGCCAGCTCACTTCGGACAGTGGGGGAGACCCAGTACTTC. Its protein product is CASSLRTVGETQYF.

The sample holds a few counts of this clone. The chain recombines TRBV5-6 with TRBJ2-7; no clear D gene. From germline, CDR1 is SGHDT and CDR2 YYEEEE. The V end was cut by 4 bases, the J end by 6 bases, with 14 bases between. This CDR3 is built from 13 residues. CDR3 loop: CASSPGPSGEQYF. CDR3 bases: TGTGCCAGCAGCCCCGGGCCCTCCGGCGAGCAGTACTTC. Together with reference TRBV5-6 and TRBJ2-7, the CDR3 gives the full variable domain: DAGVTQSPTHLIKTRGQQVTLRCSPKSGHDTVSWYQQALGQGPQFIFQYYEEEERQRGNFPDRFSGHQFPNYSSELNVNALLLGDSALYLCASSPGPSGEQYFGPGTRLTVT.

This chain links TRBV11-2 with TRBJ2-7, with D perhaps matching TRBD1 (6 bases). CDR1 and CDR2 (germline): SGHAT, FQNNGV. The CDR3 has 13 residues. With 0 bases removed from V and 6 bases from J, the gap between germline ends came to 9 bases. CDR3 residues: CASSLDTGIEQYF. CDR3 DNA: TGTGCCAGCAGCTTAGATACAGGGATCGAGCAGTACTTC.

The chain combines TRBV4-1 with TRBJ1-5, with D possibly TRBD1 on 5 matching bases. Per germline, CDR1 MGHRA and CDR2 YSYEKL. The CDR3 covers 15 residues. V lost 6 bases and J lost 3, with 15 bases in between. In DNA form, the CDR3 reads TGCGCCAGCAGGTGGGACGTGGGTAACAATCAGCCCCAGCATTTT. The encoded protein is CASRWDVGNNQPQHF.

The DNA for the CDR3 is TGCGCCAGCAGCCGCGGCAGGGGGCAATATGAGACCCAGTACTTC. This translates into CASSRGRGQYETQYF. V gene TRBV4-1 combines with J gene TRBJ2-5; 8 bases are shared with TRBD1. CDR3 length: 15 amino acids. Germline lookup yields CDR1 MGHRA and CDR2 YSYEKL. The trim removed 4 bases at V and 5 bases at J, leaving 9 bases unmatched.

This clone appeared a few times. The chain is built from TRBV12-3 or TRBV12-4 and TRBJ1-5; TRBD1 matches 8 bases. This CDR3 is 13 amino acids long. The ends lost 5 bases at V and 11 bases at J; junction bases unmatched: 8. The CDR3 nucleotides read TGTGCCAGCAGTCGGGACAGGAGCGCGACCCAGCATTTT. It encodes CASSRDRSATQHF.

The chain links TRBV3-1 (or the pseudogene TRBV3-2) to TRBJ1-6; no definite D call. Germline assignment: CDR1 LGHDT and CDR2 YNNKEL (reference sequence). This CDR3 is built from 18 residues. The V end was cut by 4 bases, the J end by 5 bases, with 21 bases between. The CDR3 reads CASSPHRPFIHHNSPLHF. CDR3 DNA sequence: TGTGCCAGCAGCCCACATCGTCCCTTCATACATCATAATTCACCCCTCCACTTT.

This clone was detected once. The chain recombines TRBV7-6 with TRBJ2-7, with TRBD2 matching 13 bases. V lost 5 bases, J lost 2 bases, and 3 bases stayed unmatched. This CDR3 has 15 amino acids. Germline CDR1 and CDR2: SGHVS and FNYEAQ. In DNA, the CDR3 is TGTGCCAGCAGCATCGGGACTAGCGGGACCTACGAGCAGTACTTC. It translates to CASSIGTSGTYEQYF. Together with reference TRBV7-6 and TRBJ2-7, the CDR3 gives the full variable domain: GAGVSQSPRYKVTKRGQDVALRCDPISGHVSLYWYRQALGQGPEFLTYFNYEAQQDKSGLPNDRFSAERPEGSISTLTIQRTEQRDSAMYRCASSIGTSGTYEQYFGPGTRLTVT.

V and J are TRBV3-1 (or the pseudogene TRBV3-2) and TRBJ2-7; tentative D call: TRBD1 (5 bases). V lost 4 bases and J lost 2, with 18 bases in between. CDR3 length equals 16 residues. Germline-derived CDR1 and CDR2 are LGHDT and YNNKEL (reference sequence). The CDR3 is CASSLWVGRATYEQYF. The CDR3 DNA reads TGTGCCAGCAGCCTTTGGGTGGGCAGGGCCACCTACGAGCAGTACTTC.

The rearrangement links TRBV14 to TRBJ2-3; TRBD2 might be the D (7 bases). The germline V and J ends were trimmed by 3 bases and 5 bases, with 18 bases remaining between them. This CDR3 region has 16 residues. CDR1 and CDR2 from the germline V gene are SGHDN and FVKESK. The CDR3 region has the DNA TGTGCCAGCAGCCATATACGGCGGGGGCTGGGAGATACGCAGTATTTT. Translated, it gives CASSHIRRGLGDTQYF.

This clone was picked up a small number of times. The rearrangement joins TRBV5-4 to TRBJ2-3; no definite D call. Deletions cut 2 bases from V and 2 bases from J, with 9 bases between. The V gene's germline CDR1 is SGHNT and CDR2 YYREEE (reference sequence). This CDR3 region has 14 residues. The CDR3 spells CASSLGGYTDTQYF. CDR3 nucleotides: TGTGCCAGCAGCTTAGGCGGATACACAGATACGCAGTATTTT.

The chain recombines TRBV4-1 with TRBJ2-1; TRBD1 aligns across 7 bases. This CDR3 is built from 14 residues. Germline V CDR1 and CDR2: MGHRA, YSYEKL. With V trimmed by 4 bases and J by 9 bases, 9 bases remained unmatched. The CDR3 here is CASSPRDSSFEQFF. The CDR3 DNA reads TGCGCCAGCAGCCCAAGGGACAGTTCTTTTGAGCAGTTCTTC.

The chain links TRBV19 to TRBJ2-1; no clear D. The V end was cut by 3 bases, the J end by 9 bases, with 12 bases between. The CDR3 runs to 13 residues. The V gene's germline CDR1 is LNHDA and CDR2 SQIVND (reference sequence). The chain's CDR3 is CASSMTDNGEQFF. The CDR3 coding sequence is TGTGCCAGTAGTATGACTGACAATGGTGAGCAGTTCTTC.

The sample holds one count of this clone. The V call is TRBV27, the J call TRBJ2-6, with a tentative D call TRBD2 (6 bases). With 1 base removed from V and 9 bases from J, the gap between germline ends came to 13 bases. Germline V lookup: CDR1 MNHEY, CDR2 SMNVEV (reference sequence). The CDR3 covers 15 residues. The DNA of the CDR3 is TGTGCCAGCAGTTTATGGCCCAGGAGGGTCAACGTCCTGACTTTC. Translation gives CASSLWPRRVNVLTF.